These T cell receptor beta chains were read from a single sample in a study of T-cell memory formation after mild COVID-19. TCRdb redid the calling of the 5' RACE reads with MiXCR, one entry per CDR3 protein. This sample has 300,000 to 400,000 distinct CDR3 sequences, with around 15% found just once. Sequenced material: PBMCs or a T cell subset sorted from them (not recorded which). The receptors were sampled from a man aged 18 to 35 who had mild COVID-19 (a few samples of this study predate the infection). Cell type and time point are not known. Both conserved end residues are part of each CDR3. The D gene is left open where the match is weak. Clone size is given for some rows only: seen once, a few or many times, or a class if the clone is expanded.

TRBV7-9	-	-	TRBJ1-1	CASSPGLQLNTEAFF	TGTGCCAGCAGCCCGGGGTTACAGTTGAACACTGAAGCTTTCTTT
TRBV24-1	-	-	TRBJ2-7	CATRLLGSDEQYF	TGTGCCACCCGCCTTTTGGGATCGGACGAGCAGTACTTC
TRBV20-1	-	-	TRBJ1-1	CSARDYLTANTEAFF	TGCAGTGCTAGAGATTACCTGACAGCGAACACTGAAGCTTTCTTT
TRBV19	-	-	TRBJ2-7	CASSPGIAEQYF	TGTGCCAGTAGTCCAGGGATTGCCGAGCAGTACTTC
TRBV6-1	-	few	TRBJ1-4	CASNDRGTNEKLFF	TGTGCCAGCAATGACCGGGGAACTAATGAAAAACTGTTTTTT
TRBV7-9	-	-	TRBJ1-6	CASSLDTGFRALHF	TGTGCCAGCAGCTTGGACACAGGGTTCCGTGCCCTCCACTTT
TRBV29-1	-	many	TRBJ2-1	CSVEDPLDSSNEQFF	TGCAGCGTTGAAGATCCTCTCGACAGTAGCAATGAGCAGTTCTTC
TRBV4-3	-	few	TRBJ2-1	CASSQETARRNEQFF	TGCGCCAGCAGCCAAGAAACGGCCCGGCGCAATGAGCAGTTCTTC
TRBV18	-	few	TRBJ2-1	CASSPRLGATYNEQFF	TGTGCCAGCTCACCCCGGTTGGGGGCCACCTACAATGAGCAGTTCTTC
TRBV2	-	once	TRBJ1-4	CASSGDPNEKLFF	TGTGCCAGCAGCGGGGATCCTAATGAAAAACTGTTTTTT
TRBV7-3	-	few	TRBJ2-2	CASSPRPPPGGELFF	TGTGCCAGCAGCCCCCGCCCTCCGCCCGGCGGGGAGCTGTTTTTT
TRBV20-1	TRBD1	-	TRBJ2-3	CSARQGPGTDTQYF	TGCAGTGCTCGACAGGGACCCGGGACAGATACGCAGTATTTT
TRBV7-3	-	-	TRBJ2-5	CASSDSDSQETQYF	TGTGCCAGCAGCGATTCCGACTCCCAAGAGACCCAGTACTTC
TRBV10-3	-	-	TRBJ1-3	CAISTQSSGNTIYF	TGTGCCATCAGTACTCAGAGCTCTGGAAACACCATATATTTT
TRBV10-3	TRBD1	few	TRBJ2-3	CAISPNRGRGTDTQYF	TGTGCCATCAGCCCTAACAGGGGACGGGGAACAGATACGCAGTATTTT
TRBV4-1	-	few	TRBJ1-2	CASSQEGGLPNYGYTF	TGCGCCAGCAGCCAAGAAGGGGGACTTCCTAACTATGGCTACACCTTC
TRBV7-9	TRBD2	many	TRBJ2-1	CASSPSGGLYNEQFF	TGTGCCAGCAGCCCTAGCGGGGGTCTCTACAATGAGCAGTTCTTC
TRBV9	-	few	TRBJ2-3	CASSVVGQSTDTQYF	TGTGCCAGCAGCGTAGTGGGACAAAGCACAGATACGCAGTATTTT
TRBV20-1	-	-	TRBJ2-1	CSARGLFEGPGEQFF	TGCAGTGCTAGAGGCCTGTTTGAGGGTCCTGGTGAGCAGTTCTTC
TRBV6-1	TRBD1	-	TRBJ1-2	CASSQTGASNYGYTF	TGTGCCAGCAGCCAAACAGGGGCCTCAAACTATGGCTACACCTTC
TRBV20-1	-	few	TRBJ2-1	CSAPTRAVEQFF	TGCAGTGCCCCGACTAGGGCGGTCGAGCAGTTCTTC
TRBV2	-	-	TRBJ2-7	CASSLLSMYEQYF	TGTGCCAGCAGTTTACTCTCCATGTACGAGCAGTACTTC
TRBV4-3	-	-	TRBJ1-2	CASSQMKFYGYTF	TGCGCCAGCAGCCAAATGAAGTTCTATGGCTACACCTTC
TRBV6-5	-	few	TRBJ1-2	CASSRDEYYGYTF	TGTGCCAGCAGTCGGGACGAATACTATGGCTACACCTTC
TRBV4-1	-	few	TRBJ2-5	CASSQGLSETQYF	TGCGCCAGCAGCCAAGGCCTGTCGGAGACCCAGTACTTC
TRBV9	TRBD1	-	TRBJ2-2	CASSLGQAFFSTGELFF	TGTGCCAGCTCCCTCGGACAGGCCTTTTTTAGCACCGGGGAGCTGTTTTTT
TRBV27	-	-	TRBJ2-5	CASTASGQETQYF	TGTGCCAGCACGGCCAGCGGACAAGAGACCCAGTACTTC
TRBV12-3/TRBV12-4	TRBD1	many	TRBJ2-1	CASRTGQGLTNEQFF	TGTGCCAGCAGAACTGGACAGGGTTTAACCAATGAGCAGTTCTTC
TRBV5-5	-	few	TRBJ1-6	CASSLNRGRIYNSPLHF	TGTGCCAGCAGCCTCAATCGAGGACGGATCTATAATTCACCCCTCCACTTT